This TCR beta chain was found in a study of T cells after yellow fever vaccination. Whole-study findings and limits: Weaker, the secondary response peaked sooner, at day 5 versus 15. Reappearance after the booster was observed for most primary-vaccination clones (roughly 97% CD4, roughly 90% CD8). Overlap between CD4 and CD8 compartments was detected for a small share of clonotypes.

This clonotype was counted ten times or more. Its specificity is not known. At one end the junction does not follow the germline gene, possibly because of a read error. UMIs and a universal primer site were added when TCR cDNA was made by 5'RACE template switching. TCRdb analysed the 5' RACE reads with MiXCR anew, one entry per CDR3 protein. Of some 160,000 distinct CDR3 sequences listed, 7% to 10% are singletons. Germline values: CDR1 MGHRA, CDR2 YSYEKL. CDR3 size: 12 residues. This chain uses TRBV4-1 with TRBJ2-7; perhaps TRBD1 as D (7 bases). The starting material was CD8+ T cells sorted from PBMCs, obtained 45 days after the yellow fever booster vaccination. This TCR derives from a man younger than 35 who received the YFV17D yellow fever vaccine. This CDR3 reads CASSQGGYEQYF. The DNA of the CDR3 is TGTGCCAGCAGTCAGGGGGGCTACGAGCAGTACTTC.